These 21 T cell receptor beta chains were all obtained from the same sample, sequenced in a study of type 1 regulatory T cells. TCRdb re-derived calls from the reads in MiXCR, one entry per CDR3 protein. This table has roughly 71,000 distinct CDR3 sequences, roughly 20% appearing once. Overall study findings and caveats: Tr1 cells had a more restricted TCR repertoire than non-Tr1 cells.

Their antigens are not known. Specimen: cultured type 1 regulatory T (Tr1) cells, either the whole culture or a sorted fraction (not recorded which). The receptors shown here come from a human donor in good health.

V gene TRBV24-1 combines with J gene TRBJ2-3; D may be TRBD2 (6 bases). Trimming cost V 9 bases and J 2 bases, with 8 bases left between them. From germline, CDR1 is KGHDR and CDR2 SFDVKD. The CDR3 loop spans 12 amino acids. Here the CDR3 DNA reads TGTGCCACCGGAGGGGACACAGATACGCAGTATTTT. It yields the protein CATGGDTDTQYF.

The rearrangement uses TRBV20-1 and TRBJ2-3; D might be TRBD2 (6 bases). The germline gives CDR1 DFQATT, CDR2 SNEGSKA (reference sequence). This CDR3 spans 13 amino acids. The V end was cut by 5 bases, the J end by 2 bases, with 11 bases between. The CDR3 reads CSAPAGLTDTQYF. The DNA for the CDR3 is TGCAGTGCTCCCGCGGGACTCACAGATACGCAGTATTTT.

This sequence joins TRBV20-1 and TRBJ2-1; a weak D match, TRBD1 (5 bases). Germline V lookup: CDR1 DFQATT, CDR2 SNEGSKA (reference sequence). Trimming left V 4 bases short and J 0 bases short, with 10 bases between. The CDR3 totals 14 residues. CDR3 DNA: TGCAGTGCTACAGGGCTTAGCTCCTACAATGAGCAGTTCTTC. As protein: CSATGLSSYNEQFF.

The table lists this clonotype with a few counts. The chain has TRBV2 and TRBJ2-3; D uncertain. Trimming left V 2 bases short and J 9 bases short, with 3 bases between. This CDR3 contains 10 residues. Germline CDR1 and CDR2: SNHLY and FYNNEI. DNA for the CDR3: TGTGCCAGCAGTGAATACACGCAGTATTTT. Its translation: CASSEYTQYF.

DNA of the CDR3: TGTGCCAGCAGAAGAAATAGCGGGAGTAACACCGGGGAGCTGTTTTTT. Encoded protein: CASRRNSGSNTGELFF. The chain combines TRBV6-1 with TRBJ2-2, with 9 positions matching TRBD2. Germline V CDR1 and CDR2: MNHNS, SASEGT. This CDR3 comprises 16 residues. The ends lost 6 bases at V and 2 bases at J; junction bases unmatched: 7.

The rearrangement links TRBV18 to TRBJ2-5; D possibly corresponds to TRBD1 (7 bases). This CDR3 comprises 15 residues. V shed 6 bases and J shed 1 base, with 15 bases lying between them. In germline, CDR1 is KGHSH, CDR2 LQKENI. The CDR3: CASSRGQLSQETQYF. CDR3 bases: TGTGCCAGCTCGCGGGGACAGCTAAGCCAAGAGACCCAGTACTTC.

The rearrangement joins TRBV5-1 to TRBJ2-1; tentatively, D is TRBD2 (7 bases). V was pared by 0 bases and J by 9 bases, with 19 bases between. The CDR3 sequence is 16 residues long. Germline V lookup: CDR1 SGHRS, CDR2 YFSETQ. The CDR3 loop is CASSLATRGGEGEQFF. Here the CDR3 DNA reads TGCGCCAGCAGCTTGGCGACTAGAGGGGGGGAGGGTGAGCAGTTCTTC.

The chain is built from TRBV3-1 and TRBJ2-1; D remains ambiguous. CDR3 size: 14 residues. The V gene lost 3 bases and the J gene lost 6 bases, with 12 bases spanning the gap. CDR1 and CDR2 (germline): LGHDT, YNNKEL (reference sequence). The CDR3 reads CASSQYGLGNEQFF. DNA of the CDR3: TGTGCCAGCAGCCAGTATGGTCTTGGCAATGAGCAGTTCTTC.

This clonotype has just a few counts. The chain combines TRBV5-6 with TRBJ1-1; TRBD1 might be the D (5 bases). Germline lookup yields CDR1 SGHDT and CDR2 YYEEEE. Trimming stripped 2 bases from V and 1 base from J, with 18 bases between. CDR3 length: 17 amino acids. CDR3 DNA: TGTGCCAGCAGCTTTAGGACAACACAAACTCGGAACACTGAAGCTTTCTTT. Encoded protein: CASSFRTTQTRNTEAFF.

This chain links TRBV7-3 with TRBJ2-1; TRBD1 or TRBD2 may be the D gene (6 bases each). Germline V lookup: CDR1 SGHTA, CDR2 FQGTGA. V shed 2 bases and J shed 12 bases, with 14 bases lying between them. CDR3 length: 13 amino acids. CDR3 residues: CASSLPGGGTQFF. CDR3 nucleotide sequence: TGTGCCAGCAGCTTACCTGGAGGGGGAACGCAGTTCTTC.

This clonotype was detected a few times. The rearrangement links TRBV7-2 to TRBJ2-1; TRBD1 might be the D (5 bases). The CDR3 spans 15 residues. Trimming pared 5 bases from V and 4 bases from J, leaving 15 bases between. Germline V lookup: CDR1 SGHTA, CDR2 FQGNSA. The CDR3 nucleotides read TGTGCCAGCAGCCCTAGGGGCGGACCTTACAATGAGCAGTTCTTC. It yields the protein CASSPRGGPYNEQFF.

This chain links TRBV27 with TRBJ2-3; tentatively, D is TRBD1 or TRBD2 (6 bases each). The V gene's germline CDR1 is MNHEY and CDR2 SMNVEV (reference sequence). This CDR3 region has 14 residues. V was pared by 9 bases and J by 1 base, with 14 bases between. The CDR3 is CASRGDGGTDTQYF. The CDR3 region has the DNA TGTGCCAGTAGGGGGGATGGTGGCACAGATACGCAGTATTTT.

The rearrangement links TRBV5-6 to TRBJ1-5; 7 nucleotides agree with TRBD1. The CDR3 extends over 15 amino acids. The V gene end was trimmed by 2 bases and the J gene end by 4 bases; junction bases not matched to a gene: 6. CDR1 is SGHDT, CDR2 YYEEEE, per germline. This CDR3 is CASSFAGGQNQPQHF. DNA for the CDR3: TGTGCCAGCAGCTTTGCAGGGGGGCAGAATCAGCCCCAGCATTTT.

The V and J genes are TRBV10-3 and TRBJ2-7; D might be TRBD2 (6 bases). Trimming left V 4 bases short and J 0 bases short, with 13 bases between. The CDR3 sequence is 15 residues long. Germline lookup yields CDR1 ENHRY and CDR2 SYGVKD. CDR3 nucleotides: TGTGCCATCAGTGGGAGGGGTCTTTCCTCCTACGAGCAGTACTTC. Protein: CAISGRGLSSYEQYF.

The chain combines TRBV28 with TRBJ2-1; D uncertain. There are 12 residues in the CDR3. The V gene lost 4 bases and the J gene lost 6 bases, with 7 bases spanning the gap. Germline V gene data show CDR1 as MDHEN and CDR2 as SYDVKM. DNA of the CDR3: TGTGCCAGCAGTTCCCCCCCCAATGAGCAGTTCTTC. Protein product: CASSSPPNEQFF. The complete variable domain, with remaining parts taken from reference TRBV28 and TRBJ2-1, reads DVKVTQSSRYLVKRTGEKVFLECVQDMDHENMFWYRQDPGLGLRLIYFSYDVKMKEKGDIPEGYSVSREKKERFSLILESASTNQTSMYLCASSSPPNEQFFGPGTRLTVL.

The chain recombines TRBV5-1 with TRBJ2-7; 7 nucleotides match TRBD1. V was clipped by 4 bases and J by 1 base; unmatched bases: 8. The CDR3 runs 15 residues. The germline gives CDR1 SGHRS, CDR2 YFSETQ. The CDR3 nucleotides are TGCGCCAGCAGCCCCGGGACAGTACCTTCCTACGAGCAGTACTTC. It specifies CASSPGTVPSYEQYF.

As for this clonotype: This could be a read error, since a much larger clone is one nucleotide away. The chain uses TRBV24-1 and TRBJ2-1; TRBD1 is a possible D gene (6 bases). Trimming shortened V by 5 bases and J by 12 bases, and 19 bases separated the two germline ends. Germline assignment: CDR1 KGHDR and CDR2 SFDVKD. This CDR3 has 14 residues. CDR3 DNA: TGTGCCACCAGTGTAGGATGGGACAAAGGTGGGCAGTTCTTC. Protein product: CATSVGWDKGGQFF.

The chain couples TRBV12-3 or TRBV12-4 to TRBJ1-3; D is undetermined. The CDR3 covers 13 residues. Trimming cost V 6 bases and J 0 bases, with 6 bases left between them. The chain's CDR3 is CASSDYSGNTIYF. The CDR3 DNA reads as TGTGCCAGCAGCGATTACTCTGGAAACACCATATATTTT.

The chain has TRBV20-1 and TRBJ2-2; 8 bases align to TRBD1. This CDR3 region has 13 residues. Germline V gene lookup returns CDR1 DFQATT and CDR2 SNEGSKA (reference sequence). The ends lost 7 bases at V and 5 bases at J; junction bases unmatched: 6. The CDR3 DNA reads TGCAGTGTCCACAGGGGGAATACCGGGGAGCTGTTTTTT. Its translation: CSVHRGNTGELFF.

The chain is built from TRBV29-1 and TRBJ2-7; D uncertain. The V end was cut by 0 bases, the J end by 4 bases, with 10 bases between. The germline V gene encodes CDR1 SQVTM and CDR2 ANQGSEA. The CDR3 is 13 amino acids. The chain's CDR3 is CSVEDPVHYEQYF. CDR3 coding DNA: TGCAGCGTTGAAGATCCTGTCCATTACGAGCAGTACTTC.

The chain combines TRBV7-3 with TRBJ1-1; 7 bases match TRBD1. CDR3 length: 15 amino acids. The J segment lost 1 base and the V segment lost 5 bases, leaving 7 bases of the junction unmatched. The germline V gene encodes CDR1 SGHTA and CDR2 FQGTGA. CDR3 in amino acids: CASSRSGQPNTEAFF. As DNA, the CDR3 is TGTGCCAGCAGCCGTTCGGGACAGCCGAACACTGAAGCTTTCTTT.